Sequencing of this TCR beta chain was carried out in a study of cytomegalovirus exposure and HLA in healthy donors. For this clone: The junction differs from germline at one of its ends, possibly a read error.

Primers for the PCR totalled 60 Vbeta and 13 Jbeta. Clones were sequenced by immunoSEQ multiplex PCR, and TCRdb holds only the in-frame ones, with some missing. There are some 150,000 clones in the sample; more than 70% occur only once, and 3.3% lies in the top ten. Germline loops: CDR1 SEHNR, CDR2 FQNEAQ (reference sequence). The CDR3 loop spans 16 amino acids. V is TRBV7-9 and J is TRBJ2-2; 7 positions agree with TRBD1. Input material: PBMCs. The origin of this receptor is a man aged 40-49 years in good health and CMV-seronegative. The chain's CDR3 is CSSSFTQGANTGELFF. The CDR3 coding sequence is TGTTCCAGCAGCTTTACTCAGGGGGCGAACACCGGGGAGCTGTTTTTT.